Each of the 26 T cell receptor beta chains below was sequenced from the same sample in a study of T-cell reconstitution after alpha-beta-depleted transplantation in children. Unique molecular identifiers tagged the TCRbeta library. TCRdb re-called the PCR reads through MiXCR, storing one row per CDR3 protein. The sample holds approximately 97,000 distinct CDR3 sequences, approximately 6% seen once. The sample consisted of PBMCs, mostly from graft donor cells, taken 60 days after TCRalphabeta/CD19-depleted stem cell transplant. The receptors shown here come from a female patient between 2 and 15 years old who had a stem cell transplant for Fanconi anemia, so the T cells may come from the graft donor.

This clonotype occurred a few times. The chain recombines TRBV30 with TRBJ1-4; 8 bases are shared with TRBD1. The CDR3 contains 14 residues. The V gene end was trimmed by 3 bases and the J gene end by 0 bases; junction bases not matched to a gene: 0. The V gene's germline CDR1 is GTSNPN and CDR2 SVGIG (reference sequence). This CDR3 is CAWRQGATNEKLFF. DNA of the CDR3: TGTGCCTGGAGACAGGGGGCAACTAATGAAAAACTGTTTTTT.

This clonotype was seen a few times. V and J are TRBV6-2 or TRBV6-3 and TRBJ1-2; D is possibly TRBD1 (6 bases). The CDR3 is 15 residues long. Trimming removed 2 bases at V and 2 bases at J, with 12 bases between. Germline CDR1 is MNHEY and CDR2 is SVGEGT. CDR3 DNA sequence: TGTGCCAGCAGTTACATCCCAGGGGCGAACTATGGCTACACCTTC. Translation gives CASSYIPGANYGYTF.

The chain employs TRBV20-1 and TRBJ2-3; the match to TRBD2 covers 8 bases. CDR1 DFQATT and CDR2 SNEGSKA come from the germline V gene (reference sequence). With 3 bases clipped from V and 3 bases from J, the junction kept 5 bases outside the gene matches. The CDR3 loop spans 14 amino acids. CDR3 DNA: TGCAGTGCTAGTTTGGCTAGCGGGACAGATACGCAGTATTTT. This translates into CSASLASGTDTQYF.

At least ten counts were recorded for this clonotype. J is TRBJ2-1 and V is TRBV28; TRBD1 agrees at 7 bases. The CDR3 is 12 amino acids. The trim removed 5 bases at V and 13 bases at J, leaving 8 bases unmatched. Germline V lookup: CDR1 MDHEN, CDR2 SYDVKM. As DNA, the CDR3 is TGTGCCAGCAGTAGAAGGACAGGCGTCCAGTTCTTC. It codes for CASSRRTGVQFF.

This clonotype has at least ten counts. The J gene is TRBJ2-1, the V gene TRBV5-1; 9 positions match TRBD1. Germline CDR1 reads SGHRS; CDR2 reads YFSETQ. The CDR3 loop spans 15 amino acids. The J segment lost 4 bases and the V segment lost 0 bases, leaving 2 bases of the junction unmatched. CDR3 nucleotide sequence: TGCGCCAGCAGCTTGGAGGGGACAGGGTACAATGAGCAGTTCTTC. Translating it yields CASSLEGTGYNEQFF.

This sequence joins TRBV18 and TRBJ1-5, with TRBD1 as a possible D gene (5 bases). Deletions cut 1 base from V and 0 bases from J, with 7 bases between. The CDR3 runs 15 residues. Germline lookup yields CDR1 KGHSH and CDR2 LQKENI. The CDR3 region has the DNA TGTGCCAGCTCACCACTCAGGGCTAGCAATCAGCCCCAGCATTTT. It translates to CASSPLRASNQPQHF. Full variable domain (missing parts from reference TRBV18 and TRBJ1-5): NAGVMQNPRHLVRRRGQEARLRCSPMKGHSHVYWYRQLPEEGLKFMVYLQKENIIDESGMPKERFSAEFPKEGPSILRIQQVVRGDSAAYFCASSPLRASNQPQHFGDGTRLSIL.

In its sample, this clonotype was seen many times. V usage is TRBV25-1 and J usage is TRBJ1-5, with D possibly being TRBD1 (6 bases). CDR3 length: 14 residues. V was clipped by 5 bases and J by 4 bases, with 12 bases between them. Germline V gene data show CDR1 as MGHDK and CDR2 as SYGVNS. The CDR3 nucleotides read TGTGCCAGCAGTACTGGACAGTCTAATCAGCCCCAGCATTTT. It is translated as CASSTGQSNQPQHF.

This clonotype occurred many times. The J gene is TRBJ2-7, the V gene TRBV20-1; possibly TRBD2 for D (6 bases). The CDR3 is made up of 14 amino acids. Trimming stripped 0 bases from V and 3 bases from J, with 12 bases between. Germline CDR1 is DFQATT and CDR2 is SNEGSKA (reference sequence). The CDR3 region has the DNA TGCAGTGCTAGAGACGGGGGAAGGGACTACGAGCAGTACTTC. This sequence encodes CSARDGGRDYEQYF.

This clonotype has just a few counts. The chain is built from TRBV5-1 and TRBJ2-1; 12 bases line up with TRBD2. V dropped 0 bases and J dropped 3; count of bases not matched to a gene: 4. CDR1 is SGHRS and CDR2 is YFSETQ in the germline V gene. There are 17 residues in the CDR3. The CDR3 region is CASSLGVTSGSYNEQFF. In DNA form, the CDR3 reads TGCGCCAGCAGCTTGGGGGTGACTAGCGGGAGCTACAATGAGCAGTTCTTC.

This clonotype was seen only a few times. V is TRBV12-3 or TRBV12-4 and J is TRBJ1-6, with a weak D call TRBD1 (5 bases). This CDR3 spans 14 amino acids. V shed 6 bases and J shed 10 bases, with 16 bases lying between them. CDR3 sequence reads: CASSSGPVNSPLHF. The CDR3 DNA reads as TGTGCCAGCAGCTCGGGACCGGTTAACTCACCCCTCCACTTT.

This clonotype was counted many times. The chain is built from TRBV5-1 and TRBJ2-3, with D perhaps matching TRBD1 (5 bases). CDR3 size: 13 residues. V lost 4 bases, J lost 4 bases, and 10 bases lay in between. CDR1 is SGHRS and CDR2 is YFSETQ in the germline V gene. Here the CDR3 DNA reads TGCGCCAGCAGCCGGGCGACAGCAGATACGCAGTATTTT. This encodes CASSRATADTQYF.

Comments on this clonotype: A read error may be the cause here, since a much bigger clone is one base away. The gene calls are TRBV12-3 or TRBV12-4 and TRBJ1-2; the D is unclear. The CDR3 is 15 amino acids. The CDR3 sequence: CAISLGQKVGYGYTF. CDR3 in DNA: TGTGCCATCAGTTTAGGTCAGAAGGTGGGCTATGGCTACACCTTC.

Ten or more counts support this clonotype. V is TRBV12-3 or TRBV12-4 and J is TRBJ2-2; D is perhaps TRBD1 or TRBD2 (6 bases each). V lost 4 bases, J lost 9 bases, and 15 bases lay in between. This CDR3 spans 14 amino acids. For the CDR3, the DNA is TGTGCCAGCAGTTCCCTCGGGGGCCCCCGGGAGCTGTTTTTT. Its translation is CASSSLGGPRELFF.

This clonotype was seen ten or more times. The chain links TRBV28 to TRBJ1-2; weak D call: TRBD1 (5 bases). CDR1 is MDHEN and CDR2 is SYDVKM in the germline V gene. CDR3 length: 15 amino acids. Trimming removed 5 bases from V and 3 bases from J, with 16 bases in between. CDR3 coding DNA: TGTGCCAGCAGTGCCGGACAACCAACCTACTATGGCTACACCTTC. This translates into CASSAGQPTYYGYTF.

This clonotype has a count of ten or more. The chain employs TRBV5-1 and TRBJ2-3; no definite D call. There are 14 residues in the CDR3. Germline V gives CDR1 SGHRS, CDR2 YFSETQ. V lost 0 bases and J lost 8, with 13 bases in between. The DNA for the CDR3 is TGCGCCAGCAGCTTGGAGGGCCTTCGAGGTACGCAGTATTTT. The encoded protein is CASSLEGLRGTQYF.

This clonotype was counted many times. J is TRBJ2-1 and V is TRBV29-1, with D uncertain. The CDR3 is 13 amino acids. Germline V gene lookup returns CDR1 SQVTM and CDR2 ANQGSEA. V lost 1 base to trimming and J lost 7 bases, with 11 bases between them. The chain's CDR3 is CSVEGTKINEQFF. As DNA, the CDR3 is TGCAGCGTTGAAGGCACAAAGATAAATGAGCAGTTCTTC.

This clonotype was seen ten or more times. The chain employs TRBV20-1 and TRBJ2-1; TRBD2 matches 10 bases. This CDR3 has 12 amino acids. CDR1 DFQATT and CDR2 SNEGSKA come from the germline V gene (reference sequence). Losses at the gene ends were 4 bases for V and 7 bases for J; bases not matched to a gene: 1. This chain's CDR3 is CSAKTSGNEQFF. CDR3 DNA: TGCAGTGCTAAGACTAGCGGGAATGAGCAGTTCTTC.

This clonotype came up a few times. The chain links TRBV6-1 to TRBJ2-7; D not resolved. Germline V gene data show CDR1 as MNHNS and CDR2 as SASEGT. The CDR3 spans 14 residues. Trimming removed 2 bases at V and 3 bases at J, with 11 bases between. The CDR3 nucleotides are TGTGCCAGCAGTGAACGAGACACTTACTACGAGCAGTACTTC. Translating it yields CASSERDTYYEQYF.

This clonotype was seen ten or more times. This chain links TRBV3-1 with TRBJ2-7; D tentatively fits TRBD1 or TRBD2 (6 bases each). The V gene lost 7 bases and the J gene lost 2 bases, with 12 bases spanning the gap. Germline-derived CDR1 and CDR2 are LGHDT and YNNKEL (reference sequence). The CDR3 has 13 residues. The CDR3 reads CASTRGLTYEQYF. The CDR3 region has the DNA TGTGCCAGCACCAGGGGACTGACCTACGAGCAGTACTTC.

The V gene is TRBV7-3, the J gene TRBJ2-2, with D perhaps matching TRBD1 or TRBD2 (5 bases each). Germline assignment: CDR1 SGHTA and CDR2 FQGTGA. Trimming took off 6 bases at V and 7 bases at J, with 9 bases between the two ends. The CDR3 is made up of 12 amino acids. The CDR3 region is CASSRDGGELFF. As DNA, the CDR3 is TGTGCCAGCAGTCGGGACGGCGGGGAGCTGTTTTTT.

Remarks on this clonotype: This may be a read error, as it is one base from a much larger clone. The V and J genes are TRBV7-9 and TRBJ1-1, with D perhaps matching TRBD1 (5 bases). This CDR3 comprises 14 residues. CDR1 is SEHNR and CDR2 is FQNEAQ in the germline V gene (reference sequence). The CDR3 coding sequence is TGTTCCAGCAGCCCCTTCACAGGAAACACTGAAGCTTTCTTT. This codes for CSSSPFTGNTEAFF.

The CDR3 DNA reads as TGTGCCAGCAGCCAAGGATCTGGACACACTGAAGCTTTCTTT. Translation gives CASSQGSGHTEAFF. The J gene is TRBJ1-1, the V gene TRBV3-1; no definite D call. The CDR3 has 14 amino acids. The V end was cut by 1 base, the J end by 3 bases, with 9 bases between. Germline V CDR1 and CDR2: LGHDT, YNNKEL (reference sequence). Drawing the rest from reference TRBV3-1 and TRBJ1-1, the complete variable domain is DTAVSQTPKYLVTQMGNDKSIKCEQNLGHDTMYWYKQDSKKFLKIMFSYNNKELIINETVPNRFSPKSPDKAHLNLHINSLELGDSAVYFCASSQGSGHTEAFFGQGTRLTVV.

The table lists this clonotype with many counts. The CDR3 protein is CSVSLLGSGSAYEQYF. CDR3 DNA sequence: TGCAGCGTTTCATTACTAGGTAGCGGGTCAGCCTACGAGCAGTACTTC. The rearrangement links TRBV29-1 to TRBJ2-7, with 7 bases lining up with TRBD2. This CDR3 has 16 residues. V lost 5 bases and J lost 2; bases outside the gene matches: 15. Germline lookup yields CDR1 SQVTM and CDR2 ANQGSEA.

This clonotype was seen at least ten times. The chain is built from TRBV6-4 and TRBJ2-1, with a weak D call TRBD1 (5 bases). CDR1 is MRHNA and CDR2 is SNTAGT in the germline V gene. Trimming stripped 3 bases from V and 3 bases from J, with 6 bases between. This CDR3 comprises 13 residues. CDR3 sequence: CASSEGDYNEQFF. The CDR3 bases are TGTGCCAGCAGTGAAGGGGACTACAATGAGCAGTTCTTC.

The chain links TRBV2 to TRBJ1-2; TRBD1 agrees at 10 bases. Losses at the gene ends were 4 bases for V and 4 bases for J; bases not matched to a gene: 3. Germline lookup yields CDR1 SNHLY and CDR2 FYNNEI. The CDR3 has 14 amino acids. DNA for the CDR3: TGTGCCAGCAGTGGAGACAGGGGGCTCTATGGCTACACCTTC. It translates to CASSGDRGLYGYTF. Based on the CDR3 plus reference TRBV2 and TRBJ1-2, the full variable domain is EPEVTQTPSHQVTQMGQEVILRCVPISNHLYFYWYRQILGQKVEFLVSFYNNEISEKSEIFDDQFSVERPDGSNFTLKIRSTKLEDSAMYFCASSGDRGLYGYTFGSGTRLTVV.

This clonotype was found many times. The chain couples TRBV20-1 to TRBJ2-7; TRBD1 matches at 8 bases. Germline V lookup: CDR1 DFQATT, CDR2 SNEGSKA (reference sequence). The J segment lost 4 bases and the V segment lost 3 bases, leaving 11 bases of the junction unmatched. The length of the CDR3 is 15 residues. The DNA of the CDR3 is TGCAGTGCTAGCGAACCCAGGGGGCGCTGGTACGAGCAGTACTTC. Translating it yields CSASEPRGRWYEQYF.